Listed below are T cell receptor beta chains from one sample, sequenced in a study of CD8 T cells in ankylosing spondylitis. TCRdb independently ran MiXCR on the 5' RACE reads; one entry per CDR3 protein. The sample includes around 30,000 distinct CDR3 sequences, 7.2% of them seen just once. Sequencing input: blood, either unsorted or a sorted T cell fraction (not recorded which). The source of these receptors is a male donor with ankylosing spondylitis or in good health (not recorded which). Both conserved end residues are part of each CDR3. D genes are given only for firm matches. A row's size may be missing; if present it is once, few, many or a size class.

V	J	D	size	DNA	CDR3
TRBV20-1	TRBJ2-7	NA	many	TGCAGTGCTAGGTTAAGACAGGCCCGCGAGCAGTACTTC	CSARLRQAREQYF
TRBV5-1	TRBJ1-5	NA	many	TGCGCCAGCAGCACGGATGGGGGAGGACAGCCCCAGCATTTT	CASSTDGGGQPQHF
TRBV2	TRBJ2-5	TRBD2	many	TGTGCCAGCAGGGGTAGCGGGAGTAGGCAAGAGACCCAGTACTTC	CASRGSGSRQETQYF
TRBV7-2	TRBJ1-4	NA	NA	TGTGCCAGCAGCTTAGTTGGGGCCAGTAATGAAAAACTGTTTTTT	CASSLVGASNEKLFF
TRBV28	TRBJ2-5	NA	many	TGTGCCAGCAGTTCCTACGTAGAGTACCAAGAGACCCAGTACTTC	CASSSYVEYQETQYF
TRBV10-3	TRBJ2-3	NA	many	TGTGCCATCAGTGAAGGCCTAGGCCCCACAGATACGCAGTATTTT	CAISEGLGPTDTQYF
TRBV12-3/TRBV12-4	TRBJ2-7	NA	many	TGTGCCAGCAGTCCAAGACAGGTCGCGGGGTACGAGCAGTACTTC	CASSPRQVAGYEQYF
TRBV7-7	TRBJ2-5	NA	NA	TGTGCTAGCAGCTTTGGCCAGGGAGAGACCCAGTACTTC	CASSFGQGETQYF
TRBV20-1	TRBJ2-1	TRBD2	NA	TGCAGTGCCCCCGGGCGGGAGGAGGGAACCGGCGAGCAGTTCTTC	CSAPGREEGTGEQFF
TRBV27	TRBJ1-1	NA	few	TGTGCCAGCAGTCCCCTTCTTCACGGAACTGAAGCTTTCTTT	CASSPLLHGTEAFF
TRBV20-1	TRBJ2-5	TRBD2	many	TGCAGTGCTAGAGAAAGGCTAGCGGGAGTTCCGGGGGTTGAGACCCAGTACTTC	CSARERLAGVPGVETQYF
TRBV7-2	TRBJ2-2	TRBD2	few	TGTGCCAGCAGCTTAGGCGGGAGCACCGGGGAGCTGTTTTTT	CASSLGGSTGELFF
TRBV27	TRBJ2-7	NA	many	TGTGCCAGCAGTCCCCGAACTTTCTACGAGCAGTACTTC	CASSPRTFYEQYF
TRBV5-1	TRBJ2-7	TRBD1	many	TGCGCCAGCAGCTCATGGGACAGCCCCTCGGACGAGCAGTACTTC	CASSSWDSPSDEQYF
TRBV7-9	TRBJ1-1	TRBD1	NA	TGTGCCAGCAGCCCCAGGGACAGTTGGAACACTGAAGCTTTCTTT	CASSPRDSWNTEAFF
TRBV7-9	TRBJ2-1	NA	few	TGTGCCAGCAGCATCCTTACTACTCCGTACAATGAGCAGTTCTTC	CASSILTTPYNEQFF
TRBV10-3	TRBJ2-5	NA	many	TGTGCCATCAGTGAGGTCAGGGGAGAGACCCAGTACTTC	CAISEVRGETQYF
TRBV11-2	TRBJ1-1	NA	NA	TGTGCCAGCAGCTCCGAAAGCCGGTGGCCTGAAGCTTTCTTT	CASSSESRWPEAFF
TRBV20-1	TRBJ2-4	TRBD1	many	TGCAGCCCTGAGACAGGGCCCTGGAACATTCAGTACTTC	CSPETGPWNIQYF
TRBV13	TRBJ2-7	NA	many	TGTGCCAGCAGCTCCCGACTGGATTCCTACGAGCAGTACTTC	CASSSRLDSYEQYF
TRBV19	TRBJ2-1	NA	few	TGTGCCAGTACGCCCTTTATTGGGAATGAGCAGTTCTTC	CASTPFIGNEQFF
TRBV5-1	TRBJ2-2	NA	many	TGCGCCACCACGGGCGTTACGGGAGACACCGGGGAGCTGTTTTTT	CATTGVTGDTGELFF
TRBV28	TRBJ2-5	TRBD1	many	TGTGCCAGCAGTTTATGGCAGGGGGTACAAGAGACCCAGTACTTC	CASSLWQGVQETQYF
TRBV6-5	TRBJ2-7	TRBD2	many	TGTGCCAGCAGTTACCCCGGACTAGCGGGAGACGAGCAGTACTTC	CASSYPGLAGDEQYF
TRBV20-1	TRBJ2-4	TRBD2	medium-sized	TGCAGTGCTAGAACACAGCGGGAGGGGGCCAAAAACATTCAGTACTTC	CSARTQREGAKNIQYF
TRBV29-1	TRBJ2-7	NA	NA	TGCAGCGTTGAAGTCGATAATCTAGGAAAAGAGCAGTACTTC	CSVEVDNLGKEQYF
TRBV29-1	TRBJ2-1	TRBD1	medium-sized	TGCAGCGCCGAGAAAGGGACAGGGGCCAATGAGCAGTTCTTC	CSAEKGTGANEQFF
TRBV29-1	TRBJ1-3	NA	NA	TGCAGCGTTGAGAAGGGGACCTCTGGAAACACCATATATTTT	CSVEKGTSGNTIYF
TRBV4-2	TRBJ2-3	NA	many	TGTGCCAGCAGCCAAGGTCCTTTGGATACGCAGTATTTT	CASSQGPLDTQYF
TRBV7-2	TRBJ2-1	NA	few	TGTGCCAGCAGCTTAGCTACAGGATCCTACAATGAGCAGTTCTTC	CASSLATGSYNEQFF
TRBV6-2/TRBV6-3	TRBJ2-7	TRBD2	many	TGTGCCAGCAGTTCGAGACTAGCGGGAAACTACGAGCAGTACTTC	CASSSRLAGNYEQYF
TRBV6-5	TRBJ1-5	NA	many	TGTGCCAGCAGTCCACAGAACAATCAGCCCCAGCATTTT	CASSPQNNQPQHF
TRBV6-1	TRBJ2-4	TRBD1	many	TGTGCCAGCAGTGATACGACAGGGGGGGGAGAAAACATTCAGTACTTC	CASSDTTGGGENIQYF
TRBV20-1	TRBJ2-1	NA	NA	TGCAGTGCCAGGGACTGGTCTTCTGAGCAGTTCTTC	CSARDWSSEQFF
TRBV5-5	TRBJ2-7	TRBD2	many	TGTGCCAGCAGCATTAGCGGGAACGAGCAGTACTTC	CASSISGNEQYF
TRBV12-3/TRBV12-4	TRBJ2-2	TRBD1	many	TGTGCCAGCAGTCGATCTGAGACAGGGGCAGGGGGGGAGCTGTTTTTT	CASSRSETGAGGELFF
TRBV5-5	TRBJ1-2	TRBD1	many	TGTGCCAGCAGCACCGGGACAGCATACAACACCCTATGGGGCTACACCTTC	CASSTGTAYNTLWGYTF
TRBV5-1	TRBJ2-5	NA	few	TGCGCCAGCAGCCGGCGGGACAGTCCGTACCAAGAGACCCAGTACTTC	CASSRRDSPYQETQYF
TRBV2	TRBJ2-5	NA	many	TGTGCCAGCAGGCCGGAGGGAGAGACCCAGTACTTC	CASRPEGETQYF
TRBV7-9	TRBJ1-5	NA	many	TGTGCCAGCAGCTCTTCCGGGACCGACGATCAGCCCCAGCATTTT	CASSSSGTDDQPQHF
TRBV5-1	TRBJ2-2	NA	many	TGCGCCAGCAGCTTGGCCGACACCGGGGAGCTGTTTTTT	CASSLADTGELFF